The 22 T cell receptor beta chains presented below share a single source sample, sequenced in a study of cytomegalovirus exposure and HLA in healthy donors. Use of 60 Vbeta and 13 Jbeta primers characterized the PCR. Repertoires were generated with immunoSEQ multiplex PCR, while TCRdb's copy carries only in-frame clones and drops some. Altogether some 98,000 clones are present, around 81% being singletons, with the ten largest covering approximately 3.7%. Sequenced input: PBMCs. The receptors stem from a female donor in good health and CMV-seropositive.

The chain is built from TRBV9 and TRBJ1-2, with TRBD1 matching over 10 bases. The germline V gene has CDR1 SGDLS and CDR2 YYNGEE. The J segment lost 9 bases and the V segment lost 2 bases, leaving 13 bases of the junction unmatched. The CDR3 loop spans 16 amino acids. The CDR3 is CASSVSGTGEVRSYTF. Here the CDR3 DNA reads TGTGCCAGCAGCGTTAGTGGGACAGGGGAGGTTCGGAGCTACACCTTC.

CDR3 coding DNA: TGCGCCAGCAGCTTGGCAGGAACCTACGAGCAGTACTTC. This translates into CASSLAGTYEQYF. The V call is TRBV5-1, the J call TRBJ2-7; D is unclear. V lost 0 bases and J lost 2, with 6 bases in between. Germline lookup yields CDR1 SGHRS and CDR2 YFSETQ. CDR3 size: 13 residues.

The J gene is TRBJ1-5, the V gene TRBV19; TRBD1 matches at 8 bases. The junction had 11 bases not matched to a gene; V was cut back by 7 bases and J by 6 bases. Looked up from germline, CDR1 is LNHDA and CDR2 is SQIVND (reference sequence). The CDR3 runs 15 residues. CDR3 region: CASKLGRGRLQPQHF. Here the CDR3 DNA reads TGTGCCAGTAAGCTCGGCAGGGGGCGCCTTCAGCCCCAGCATTTT. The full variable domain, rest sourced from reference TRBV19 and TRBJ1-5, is DGGITQSPKYLFRKEGQNVTLSCEQNLNHDAMYWYRQDPGQGLRLIYYSQIVNDFQKGDIAEGYSVSREKKESFPLTVTSAQKNPTAFYLCASKLGRGRLQPQHFGDGTRLSIL.

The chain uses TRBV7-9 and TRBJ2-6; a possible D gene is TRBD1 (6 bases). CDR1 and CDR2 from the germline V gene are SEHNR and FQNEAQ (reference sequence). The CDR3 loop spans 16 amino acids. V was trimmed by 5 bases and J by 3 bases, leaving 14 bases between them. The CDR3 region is CASSMGQSGGANVLTF. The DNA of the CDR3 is TGTGCCAGCAGCATGGGACAATCGGGTGGGGCCAACGTCCTGACTTTC.

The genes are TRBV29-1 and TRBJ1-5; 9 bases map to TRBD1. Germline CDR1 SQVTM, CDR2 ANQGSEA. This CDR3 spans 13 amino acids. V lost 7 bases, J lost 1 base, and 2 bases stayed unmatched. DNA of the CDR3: TGCAGCGCCGGGACAGGGAGCAATCAGCCCCAGCATTTT. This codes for CSAGTGSNQPQHF.

The CDR3 nucleotides read TGTGCCAGCAGCCACAATCGGAGGGGAGAACCCTACGAGCAGTACTTC. Translated, it gives CASSHNRRGEPYEQYF. V and J are TRBV9 and TRBJ2-7, with a tentative D call TRBD2 (6 bases). This CDR3 has 16 residues. The V and J ends lost 4 bases and 2 bases respectively, with 19 bases between them. The germline CDR1 and CDR2 sequences are SGDLS and YYNGEE.

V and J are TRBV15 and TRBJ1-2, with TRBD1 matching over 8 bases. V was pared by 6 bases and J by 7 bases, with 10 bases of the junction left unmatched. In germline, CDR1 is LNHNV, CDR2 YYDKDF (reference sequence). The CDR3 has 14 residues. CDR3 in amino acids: CATRSGQGSVGYTF. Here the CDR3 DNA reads TGTGCCACCAGGAGTGGACAGGGTTCTGTTGGCTACACCTTC.

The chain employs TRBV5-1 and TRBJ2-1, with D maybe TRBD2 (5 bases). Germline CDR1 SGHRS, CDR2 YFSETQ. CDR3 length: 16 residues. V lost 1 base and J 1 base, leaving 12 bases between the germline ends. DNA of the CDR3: TGCGCCAGCAGCTTGCATTCGAGGACTTCCTACAATGAGCAGTTCTTC. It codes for CASSLHSRTSYNEQFF.

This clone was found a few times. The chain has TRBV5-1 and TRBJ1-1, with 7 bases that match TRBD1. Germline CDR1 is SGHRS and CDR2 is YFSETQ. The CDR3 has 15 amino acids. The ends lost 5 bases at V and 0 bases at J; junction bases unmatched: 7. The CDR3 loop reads CASSGQGGLNTEAFF. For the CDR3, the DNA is TGCGCCAGCAGTGGGCAGGGGGGCCTGAACACTGAAGCTTTCTTT.

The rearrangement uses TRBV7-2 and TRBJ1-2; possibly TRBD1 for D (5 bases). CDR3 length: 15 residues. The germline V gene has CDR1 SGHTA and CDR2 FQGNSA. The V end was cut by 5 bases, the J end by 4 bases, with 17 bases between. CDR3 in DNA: TGTGCCAGCAGCCCCCCGCCCGGGGGAACCTATGGCTACACCTTC. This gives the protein CASSPPPGGTYGYTF. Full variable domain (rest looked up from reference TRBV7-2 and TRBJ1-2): GAGVSQSPSNKVTEKGKDVELRCDPISGHTALYWYRQSLGQGLEFLIYFQGNSAPDKSGLPSDRFSAERTGGSVSTLTIQRTQQEDSAVYLCASSPPPGGTYGYTFGSGTRLTVV.

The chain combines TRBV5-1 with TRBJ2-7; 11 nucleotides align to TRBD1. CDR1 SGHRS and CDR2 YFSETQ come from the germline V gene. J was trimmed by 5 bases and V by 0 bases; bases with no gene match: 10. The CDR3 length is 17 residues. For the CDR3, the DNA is TGCGCCAGCAGCTTGGTCTCCGGGACAGGGGGTTACGACGAGCAGTACTTC. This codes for CASSLVSGTGGYDEQYF.

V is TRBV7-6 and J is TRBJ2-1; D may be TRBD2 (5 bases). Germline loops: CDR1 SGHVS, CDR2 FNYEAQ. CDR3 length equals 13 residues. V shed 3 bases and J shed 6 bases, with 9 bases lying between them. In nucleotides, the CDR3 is TGTGCCAGCAGCTTCCTAGCTGGCAATGAGCAGTTCTTC. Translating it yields CASSFLAGNEQFF.

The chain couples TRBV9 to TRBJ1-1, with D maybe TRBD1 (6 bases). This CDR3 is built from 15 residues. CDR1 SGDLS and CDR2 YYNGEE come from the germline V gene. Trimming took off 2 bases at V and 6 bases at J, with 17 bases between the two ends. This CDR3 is CASSVTGDRFAEAFF. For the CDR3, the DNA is TGTGCCAGCAGCGTGACAGGAGATAGATTTGCTGAAGCTTTCTTT.

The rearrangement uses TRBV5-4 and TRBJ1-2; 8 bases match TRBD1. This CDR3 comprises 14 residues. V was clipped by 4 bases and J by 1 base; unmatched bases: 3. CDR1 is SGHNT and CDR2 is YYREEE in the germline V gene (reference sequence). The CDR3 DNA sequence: TGTGCCAGCAGCATGACAGGGGTTAACTATGGCTACACCTTC. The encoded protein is CASSMTGVNYGYTF.

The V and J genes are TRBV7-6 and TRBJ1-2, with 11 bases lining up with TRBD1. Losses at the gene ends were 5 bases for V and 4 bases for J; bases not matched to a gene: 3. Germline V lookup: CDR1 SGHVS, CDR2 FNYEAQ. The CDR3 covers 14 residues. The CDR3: CASSRGTGGYGYTF. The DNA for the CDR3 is TGTGCCAGCAGCCGCGGGACAGGGGGCTATGGCTACACCTTC.

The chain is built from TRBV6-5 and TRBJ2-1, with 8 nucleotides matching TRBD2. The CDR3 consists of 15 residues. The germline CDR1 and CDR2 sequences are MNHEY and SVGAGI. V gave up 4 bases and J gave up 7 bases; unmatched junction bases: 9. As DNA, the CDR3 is TGTGCCAGCAGTTCCCCTACTAGCGGCAGGAATGAGCAGTTCTTC. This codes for CASSSPTSGRNEQFF.

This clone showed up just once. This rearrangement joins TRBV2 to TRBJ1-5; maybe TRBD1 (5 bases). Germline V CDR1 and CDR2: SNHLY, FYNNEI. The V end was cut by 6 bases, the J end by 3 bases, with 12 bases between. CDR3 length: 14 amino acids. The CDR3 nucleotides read TGTGCCAGCAGGAGGGGAGGGGTCAATCAGCCCCAGCATTTT. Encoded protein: CASRRGGVNQPQHF.

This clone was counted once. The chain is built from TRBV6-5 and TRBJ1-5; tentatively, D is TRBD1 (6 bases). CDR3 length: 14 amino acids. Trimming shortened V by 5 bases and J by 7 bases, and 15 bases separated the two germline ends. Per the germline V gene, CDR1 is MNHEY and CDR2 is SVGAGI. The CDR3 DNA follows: TGTGCCAGCAGTGTTTCAGGGGTGCAACAGCCCCAGCATTTT. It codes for CASSVSGVQQPQHF.

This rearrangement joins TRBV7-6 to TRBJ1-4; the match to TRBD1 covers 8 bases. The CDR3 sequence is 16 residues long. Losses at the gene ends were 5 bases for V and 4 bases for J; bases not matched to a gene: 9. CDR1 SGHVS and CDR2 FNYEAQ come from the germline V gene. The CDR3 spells CASSPRTRGLNEKLFF. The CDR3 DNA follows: TGTGCCAGCAGCCCCAGAACCAGGGGGCTTAATGAAAAACTGTTTTTT.

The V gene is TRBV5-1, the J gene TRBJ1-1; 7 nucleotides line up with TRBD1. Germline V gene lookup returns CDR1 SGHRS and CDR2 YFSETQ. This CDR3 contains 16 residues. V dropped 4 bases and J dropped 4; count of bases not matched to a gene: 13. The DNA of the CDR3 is TGCGCCAGCAGCGCTAGATTCAGGGGGGACCGCACTGAAGCTTTCTTT. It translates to CASSARFRGDRTEAFF.

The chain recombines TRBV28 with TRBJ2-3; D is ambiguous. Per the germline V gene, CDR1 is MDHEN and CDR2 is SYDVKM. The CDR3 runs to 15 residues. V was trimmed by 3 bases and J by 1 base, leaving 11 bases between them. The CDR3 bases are TGTGCCAGCAGTTTTTTTGTTGGAGGCACAGATACGCAGTATTTT. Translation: CASSFFVGGTDTQYF.

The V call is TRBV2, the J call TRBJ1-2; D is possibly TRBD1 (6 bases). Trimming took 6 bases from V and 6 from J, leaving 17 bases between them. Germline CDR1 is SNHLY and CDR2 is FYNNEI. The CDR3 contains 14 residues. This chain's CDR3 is CASSRQEPLDGYTF. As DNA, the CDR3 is TGTGCCAGCAGCAGACAGGAACCCCTTGATGGCTACACCTTC.